Shown below are 15 T cell receptor beta chains from a single sample sequenced in a study of immune evolution from preneoplasia to lung adenocarcinoma. Assay: immunoSEQ multiplex PCR; the TCRdb copy retains only in-frame clones and omits some. The table records about 10,000 clones, around 80% of them present only once. What was sequenced was FFPE minimally invasive lung adenocarcinoma tissue. The source is a person between 70 and 80 years old with lung adenocarcinoma. Some clones in this sample may be carry-over from other donors' samples.

The gene calls are TRBV30 and TRBJ1-5; 8 bases match TRBD1. Germline V gene sequence: CDR1 GTSNPN, CDR2 SVGIG (reference sequence). After removal of 3 bases from V and 6 bases from J, the junction contained 4 bases not matched to a gene. The CDR3 is 13 residues long. The CDR3 DNA reads TGTGCCTGGAGCCAGGGGGCGGTTCAGCCCCAGCATTTT. Translation gives CAWSQGAVQPQHF. Using reference TRBV30 and TRBJ1-5 for the parts outside the CDR3, the full variable domain is SQTIHQWPATLVQPVGSPLSLECTVEGTSNPNLYWYRQAAGRGLQLLFYSVGIGQISSEVPQNLSASRPQDRQFILSSKKLLLSDSGFYLCAWSQGAVQPQHFGDGTRLSIL.

The chain carries TRBV14 and TRBJ1-2, with D possibly matching TRBD1 (6 bases). Germline CDR1 is SGHDN and CDR2 is FVKESK. V lost 0 bases, J lost 4 bases, and 18 bases lay in between. The CDR3 has 17 amino acids. DNA for the CDR3: TGTGCCAGCAGCCAAGACAGGGGACCCACTTACTTCTATGGCTACACCTTC. It encodes CASSQDRGPTYFYGYTF. The whole variable domain, remainder taken from reference TRBV14 and TRBJ1-2, is EAGVTQFPSHSVIEKGQTVTLRCDPISGHDNLYWYRRVMGKEIKFLLHFVKESKQDESGMPNNRFLAERTGGTYSTLKVQPAELEDSGVYFCASSQDRGPTYFYGYTFGSGTRLTVV.

The rearrangement uses TRBV9 and TRBJ2-5; D unresolved. V lost 0 bases, J lost 4 bases, and 13 bases lay in between. This CDR3 contains 15 residues. CDR1 SGDLS and CDR2 YYNGEE come from the germline V gene. CDR3: CASSVGGRYGETQYF. The CDR3 nucleotides are TGTGCCAGCAGCGTAGGTGGACGATACGGAGAGACCCAGTACTTC.

The CDR3: CAWSGEQDSPLHF. CDR3 DNA: TGTGCCTGGAGTGGGGAGCAGGATTCACCCCTCCACTTT. The chain joins TRBV30 to TRBJ1-6; D gene uncertain. CDR1 is GTSNPN, CDR2 SVGIG, per germline (reference sequence). The CDR3 has 13 residues. The germline V and J ends were trimmed by 1 base and 8 bases, with 9 bases remaining between them. The entire variable domain, with the rest obtained from reference TRBV30 and TRBJ1-6, is as follows: SQTIHQWPATLVQPVGSPLSLECTVEGTSNPNLYWYRQAAGRGLQLLFYSVGIGQISSEVPQNLSASRPQDRQFILSSKKLLLSDSGFYLCAWSGEQDSPLHFGNGTRLTVT.

V and J are TRBV6-1 and TRBJ2-7; weak D call: TRBD1 (6 bases). CDR1 is MNHNS and CDR2 is SASEGT in the germline V gene. The CDR3 loop spans 13 amino acids. Trimming cost V 4 bases and J 6 bases, with 13 bases left between them. The CDR3 here is CASSVIRDTEQYF. CDR3 coding DNA: TGTGCCAGCAGTGTTATCAGGGACACCGAGCAGTACTTC.

The V call is TRBV30, the J call TRBJ2-2; D gene ambiguous. This CDR3 comprises 14 residues. Germline assignment: CDR1 GTSNPN and CDR2 SVGIG (reference sequence). V was pared by 4 bases and J by 1 base, with 10 bases between. The DNA of the CDR3 is TGTGCCTGGAACAGTTATGGGAACACCGGGGAGCTGTTTTTT. It encodes CAWNSYGNTGELFF.

The rearrangement joins TRBV5-6 to TRBJ1-6; D call uncertain. This CDR3 has 13 residues. V shed 1 base and J shed 5 bases, with 4 bases lying between them. Germline V gene data show CDR1 as SGHDT and CDR2 as YYEEEE. The DNA of the CDR3 is TGTGCCAGCAGCTTGTATCATAATTCACCCCTCCACTTT. Translation gives CASSLYHNSPLHF.

The chain employs TRBV18 and TRBJ2-5; D may correspond to TRBD1 or TRBD2 (5 bases each). V was shortened by 3 bases and J by 5 bases, with 22 bases between the two germline ends. The germline CDR1 and CDR2 sequences are KGHSH and LQKENI. The CDR3 sequence is 17 residues long. The CDR3 sequence: CASSPPLGTRIRETQYF. The CDR3 region has the DNA TGTGCCAGCTCACCCCCTCTTGGGACCCGGATCAGGGAGACCCAGTACTTC. Variable domain in full (rest from reference TRBV18 and TRBJ2-5): NAGVMQNPRHLVRRRGQEARLRCSPMKGHSHVYWYRQLPEEGLKFMVYLQKENIIDESGMPKERFSAEFPKEGPSILRIQQVVRGDSAAYFCASSPPLGTRIRETQYFGPGTRLLVL.

The gene calls are TRBV30 and TRBJ1-2; D gene uncertain. The V end lost 1 base, the J end lost 4 bases, and 7 bases lay between the germline ends. This CDR3 comprises 12 residues. Germline CDR1 GTSNPN, CDR2 SVGIG (reference sequence). The CDR3 is CAWSGLFYGYTF. The CDR3 DNA reads TGTGCCTGGAGTGGTTTATTCTATGGCTACACCTTC.

This chain links TRBV19 with TRBJ2-7, with D possibly TRBD2 on 6 matching bases. CDR3 length: 13 amino acids. Germline CDR1 reads LNHDA; CDR2 reads SQIVND (reference sequence). The V gene lost 5 bases and the J gene lost 6 bases, with 14 bases spanning the gap. This chain's CDR3 is CASSETSRGEQYF. In nucleotides, the CDR3 is TGTGCCAGTAGTGAGACTAGTCGGGGCGAGCAGTACTTC.

The V call is TRBV5-1, the J call TRBJ1-1, with D hard to call. V shed 4 bases and J shed 0 bases, with 4 bases lying between them. CDR3 size: 12 residues. Looked up from germline, CDR1 is SGHRS and CDR2 is YFSETQ. The CDR3 coding sequence is TGCGCCAGCAGCCAGGTGAACACTGAAGCTTTCTTT. Translated, it gives CASSQVNTEAFF.

The rearrangement links TRBV18 to TRBJ1-5, with D tentatively TRBD1 (6 bases). Germline V gene sequence: CDR1 KGHSH, CDR2 LQKENI. V was clipped by 0 bases and J by 0 bases, with 9 bases between them. The CDR3 spans 16 residues. CDR3 sequence (DNA): TGTGCCAGCTCACCACCCCGGACAGATAGCAATCAGCCCCAGCATTTT. Its translation is CASSPPRTDSNQPQHF.

The genes are TRBV5-6 and TRBJ2-3, with 11 bases aligning to TRBD2. With 5 bases clipped from V and 6 bases from J, the junction kept 5 bases outside the gene matches. Germline CDR1 is SGHDT and CDR2 is YYEEEE. The CDR3 consists of 14 residues. DNA of the CDR3: TGTGCCAGCAGTCTAGCGGGAGGCTCGGATACGCAGTATTTT. It yields the protein CASSLAGGSDTQYF.

The genes are TRBV28 and TRBJ2-7; 8 nucleotides line up with TRBD2. The CDR3 length is 13 residues. J was trimmed by 6 bases and V by 5 bases; bases with no gene match: 6. CDR1 and CDR2 from the germline V gene are MDHEN and SYDVKM. CDR3: CASSQRGGPEQYF. As DNA, the CDR3 is TGTGCCAGCAGTCAACGGGGGGGCCCCGAGCAGTACTTC.

This chain links TRBV5-1 with TRBJ2-1, with D unresolved. The germline V gene encodes CDR1 SGHRS and CDR2 YFSETQ. With 2 bases removed from V and 8 bases from J, the gap between germline ends came to 14 bases. This CDR3 has 14 amino acids. This CDR3 is CASSLSGQGYEQFF. CDR3 in DNA: TGCGCCAGCAGCTTATCCGGGCAAGGATATGAGCAGTTCTTC.